The next 21 T cell receptor beta chains were all read from a single sample in a study of patients and donors after allogeneic stem cell transplantation. Via MiXCR, TCRdb re-called the RT-PCR reads, giving one row per CDR3 protein. The sample comprises roughly 940,000 distinct CDR3 sequences, under 20% of which are singletons, and 5.5% to 6.5% rests with the top ten. Specimen: blood, either unsorted or a sorted T cell fraction (not recorded which). Receptors originate from a human donor who was either an allogeneic HSCT recipient or a stem cell or donor lymphocyte infusion donor (not recorded which). It is not recorded whose cells these are; they may come from a transplant donor.

The sample holds one count of this clonotype. This chain's CDR3 is CASSEWGGGGAGAFF. The DNA for the CDR3 is TGTGCCAGCAGTGAATGGGGTGGAGGGGGCGCGGGAGCTTTCTTT. The V and J genes are TRBV25-1 and TRBJ1-1; 7 bases align to TRBD1. V lost 1 base and J lost 10; bases outside the gene matches: 12. This CDR3 contains 15 residues. Germline CDR1 and CDR2: MGHDK and SYGVNS.

V and J are TRBV27 and TRBJ1-5; D remains ambiguous. Trimming took off 9 bases at V and 10 bases at J, with 22 bases between the two ends. Germline V CDR1 and CDR2: MNHEY, SMNVEV (reference sequence). The CDR3 is 14 amino acids. The chain's CDR3 is CARFYGRKEVPQHF. CDR3 DNA sequence: TGTGCCAGGTTCTACGGCAGAAAAGAGGTCCCCCAGCATTTT.

This clonotype occurred many times. V and J are TRBV12-5 and TRBJ2-5; D unclear. Germline V CDR1 and CDR2: LGHNT, FRNRAP. V lost 6 bases and J lost 0, with 14 bases in between. This CDR3 region has 15 residues. The CDR3 protein is CASGYDTEYQETQYF. The CDR3 DNA is TGTGCTAGTGGCTACGATACAGAGTACCAAGAGACCCAGTACTTC.

This clonotype has more than one count but fewer than ten. J is TRBJ2-1 and V is TRBV20-1; 8 nucleotides align to TRBD2. From germline, CDR1 is DFQATT and CDR2 SNEGSKA (reference sequence). The J segment lost 9 bases and the V segment lost 0 bases, leaving 19 bases of the junction unmatched. This CDR3 region has 18 residues. The CDR3 protein is CSARDAGGASGPLGEQFF. CDR3 DNA sequence: TGCAGTGCTAGAGATGCCGGGGGGGCTAGCGGCCCCCTGGGTGAGCAGTTCTTC.

The chain couples TRBV4-1 to TRBJ2-4; 7 bases align to TRBD1. In germline, CDR1 is MGHRA, CDR2 YSYEKL. Unmatched junction bases numbered 3, after V lost 3 bases and J lost 4 bases. The CDR3 has 14 amino acids. The CDR3 nucleotides are TGCGCCAGCAGCCAGCCGGGACAGAAAAACATTCAGTACTTC. Protein product: CASSQPGQKNIQYF.

The chain carries TRBV7-9 and TRBJ2-1; 8 positions agree with TRBD2. The CDR3 consists of 16 residues. Per the germline V gene, CDR1 is SEHNR and CDR2 is FQNEAQ (reference sequence). V was pared by 8 bases and J by 4 bases, with 13 bases of the junction left unmatched. CDR3 sequence (DNA): TGTGCCAGCTATATAGGAGGGAGCGGGAGTTACAATGAGCAGTTCTTC. Translating it yields CASYIGGSGSYNEQFF.

This clonotype was counted many times. As DNA, the CDR3 is TGTGCCAGCAGCTTAGGAGTCGCTCAGCCCCAGCATTTT. Translating gives CASSLGVAQPQHF. The chain has TRBV7-3 and TRBJ1-5; no reliable D call. The germline V gene has CDR1 SGHTA and CDR2 FQGTGA. CDR3 length equals 13 residues. With 2 bases removed from V and 6 bases from J, the gap between germline ends came to 8 bases.

This clonotype was recorded a few times. This chain links TRBV20-1 with TRBJ2-1; a weak D match, TRBD1 (6 bases). The germline V and J ends were trimmed by 6 bases and 6 bases, with 12 bases remaining between them. There are 12 residues in the CDR3. Germline V gives CDR1 DFQATT, CDR2 SNEGSKA (reference sequence). In nucleotides, the CDR3 is TGCAGTGCGACCGGGACACTCAATGAGCAGTTCTTC. It codes for CSATGTLNEQFF.

This clonotype was seen ten or more times. The chain is built from TRBV3-1 and TRBJ2-7, with D possibly being TRBD2 (7 bases). Deletions cut 3 bases from V and 6 bases from J, with 9 bases between. The CDR3 has 12 residues. CDR1 is LGHDT and CDR2 is YNNKEL in the germline V gene (reference sequence). CDR3 sequence reads: CASSHAGAEQYF. For the CDR3, the DNA is TGTGCCAGCAGCCACGCGGGGGCCGAGCAGTACTTC.

The V and J genes are TRBV20-1 and TRBJ2-5; 8 bases agree with TRBD1. Germline CDR1 DFQATT, CDR2 SNEGSKA (reference sequence). There are 14 residues in the CDR3. V shed 5 bases, J shed 5 bases, and the junction held 10 bases outside the gene matches. Here the CDR3 DNA reads TGCAGTGCTGCCGGCCAGGGGGCTGGGGAGACCCAGTACTTC. Amino acids: CSAAGQGAGETQYF.

This clonotype was counted a few times. The chain couples TRBV5-1 to TRBJ2-7; no clear D gene. The germline V and J ends were trimmed by 0 bases and 0 bases, with 10 bases remaining between them. Germline CDR1 reads SGHRS; CDR2 reads YFSETQ. The CDR3 totals 15 residues. CDR3 amino acids: CASSLGRPSSYEQYF. The CDR3 bases are TGCGCCAGCAGCTTGGGCCGTCCTAGCTCCTACGAGCAGTACTTC.

V and J are TRBV6-5 and TRBJ2-7, with a weak D call TRBD2 (7 bases). Germline V gene sequence: CDR1 MNHEY, CDR2 SVGAGI. The ends were cut back, 2 bases at V and 4 bases at J, with 15 bases in the middle. CDR3 length equals 15 residues. CDR3 bases: TGTGCCAGCAGTTACGGGGCGGGGGCCCCATACGAGCAGTACTTC. This sequence encodes CASSYGAGAPYEQYF.

This clonotype came up many times. The chain employs TRBV5-1 and TRBJ1-5; no clear D. The CDR3 consists of 14 residues. Germline V gives CDR1 SGHRS, CDR2 YFSETQ. V was trimmed by 0 bases and J by 3 bases, leaving 7 bases between them. The CDR3 coding sequence is TGCGCCAGCAGCTTGGGACCGCCCAATCAGCCCCAGCATTTT. It codes for CASSLGPPNQPQHF.

In its sample, this clonotype was seen a few times. The chain uses TRBV7-9 and TRBJ2-7; 12 bases agree with TRBD2. This CDR3 has 16 amino acids. Germline assignment: CDR1 SEHNR and CDR2 FQNEAQ (reference sequence). Trimming removed 2 bases from V and 3 bases from J; junction bases left unmatched: 5. CDR3 protein: CASSLTGTSGHYEQYF. The CDR3 DNA reads as TGTGCCAGCAGCTTAACGGGGACTAGCGGGCACTACGAGCAGTACTTC.

This clonotype was detected many times. The V gene is TRBV12-3 or TRBV12-4, the J gene TRBJ1-1, with D tentatively TRBD1 (5 bases). This CDR3 region has 13 residues. Trimming removed 3 bases from V and 6 bases from J, with 11 bases in between. The CDR3 loop reads CASSLRGGSEAFF. The CDR3 bases are TGTGCCAGCAGTTTGAGGGGCGGCTCTGAAGCTTTCTTT.

This clonotype was seen once. The chain carries TRBV4-1 and TRBJ1-2; possible D gene TRBD1, 5 bases. There are 14 residues in the CDR3. The ends were cut back, 0 bases at V and 4 bases at J, with 9 bases in the middle. The germline V gene has CDR1 MGHRA and CDR2 YSYEKL. The CDR3 spells CASSQERQSYGYTF. CDR3 sequence (DNA): TGCGCCAGCAGCCAAGAGAGACAGTCCTATGGCTACACCTTC.

The J gene is TRBJ1-5, the V gene TRBV6-2 or TRBV6-3, with D perhaps TRBD1 (6 bases). Germline loops: CDR1 MNHEY, CDR2 SVGEGT. The V end lost 4 bases, the J end lost 14 bases, and 12 bases lay between the germline ends. There are 11 residues in the CDR3. The CDR3 is CASSFPGTKHF. CDR3 nucleotides: TGTGCCAGCAGTTTCCCCGGGACAAAGCATTTT.

CDR3 amino acids: CATSDLTGGPVSEQFF. The CDR3 DNA reads as TGTGCCACCAGTGATTTGACAGGGGGTCCGGTGAGTGAGCAGTTCTTC. The chain has TRBV24-1 and TRBJ2-1; 8 bases agree with TRBD1. This CDR3 has 16 amino acids. V gave up 0 bases and J gave up 9 bases; unmatched junction bases: 9. Germline CDR1 KGHDR, CDR2 SFDVKD.

The chain uses TRBV28 and TRBJ2-3; the D is unclear. The CDR3 loop spans 16 amino acids. Per the germline V gene, CDR1 is MDHEN and CDR2 is SYDVKM. The V and J ends lost 2 bases and 4 bases respectively, with 16 bases between them. The CDR3, as DNA: TGTGCCAGCAGTTTACCCGGCATCCATCCATCAGATACGCAGTATTTT. Amino acid sequence: CASSLPGIHPSDTQYF.

This clonotype was counted between two and nine times. The V gene is TRBV6-5, the J gene TRBJ2-7, with D perhaps TRBD1 (5 bases). The CDR3 runs 12 residues. From germline, CDR1 is MNHEY and CDR2 SVGAGI. The CDR3 region is CATQKGRSEQYF. The DNA of the CDR3 is TGTGCTACTCAGAAGGGGCGTAGCGAGCAGTACTTC.

This clonotype has a handful of counts. The V call is TRBV12-3 or TRBV12-4, the J call TRBJ2-2; D not resolved. V lost 7 bases and J lost 5, with 14 bases in between. The length of the CDR3 is 14 residues. The CDR3 region has the DNA TGTGCCAGCATCCGGTCCCCCAGTACCGGGGAGCTGTTTTTT. Amino acids: CASIRSPSTGELFF.